The next 9 T cell receptor beta chains were all read from a single sample in a study of T cells expressing NK-cell markers. TCRdb re-called the 5' RACE reads; every CDR3 protein appears as one record, without DNA. The sample data list some 300,000 distinct CDR3 sequences. Sequenced: blood T cells: a sorted CD56 or NKG2C T cell subset, CD4+ or CD8+ T cells, or bulk PBMC T cells (not recorded which). The receptors derive from a man younger than 35 in good health.

This chain uses TRBV12-3 or TRBV12-4 with TRBJ2-1; the TCRdb D gene call, TRBD2, has no DNA to confirm it. This CDR3 has 16 residues. CDR3: CASSPLDWEMINEQFF.

The chain combines TRBV18 with TRBJ2-7; lacking DNA, the TRBD2 call made by TCRdb goes unchecked. Germline V CDR1 and CDR2: KGHSH, LQKENI. The CDR3 loop spans 13 amino acids. CDR3 region: CASSPPAGYEQYF.

The rearrangement joins TRBV6-5 to TRBJ1-2; TCRdb returns TRBD1, unconfirmable since there is no DNA. The CDR3 loop spans 16 amino acids. Germline CDR1 and CDR2: MNHEY and SVGAGI. The CDR3 sequence is CASSYSRFSRGRGYTF.

The rearrangement uses TRBV12-3 or TRBV12-4 and TRBJ1-4; the D call of TRBD1 rests on TCRdb alone, since no DNA is present to check it. The CDR3 runs to 16 residues. The CDR3: CASSLSGTVTNEKLFF.

The rearrangement joins TRBV7-9 to TRBJ2-6; TCRdb's assignment of TRBD1 cannot be checked, as there is no DNA. The CDR3 consists of 17 residues. Germline lookup yields CDR1 SEHNR and CDR2 FQNEAQ (reference sequence). The CDR3 is CASRRQGAHSGANVLTF. The full variable domain, rest sourced from reference TRBV7-9 and TRBJ2-6, is DTGVSQNPRHKITKRGQNVTFRCDPISEHNRLYWYRQTLGQGPEFLTYFQNEAQLEKSRLLSDRFSAERPKGSFSTLEIQRTEQGDSAMYLCASRRQGAHSGANVLTFGAGSRLTVL.

This chain connects TRBV13 to TRBJ2-2; TCRdb selects TRBD1, and the lack of DNA leaves this call unchecked. The CDR3 extends over 14 amino acids. Looked up from germline, CDR1 is PRHDT and CDR2 is FYEKMQ (reference sequence). This CDR3 reads CASSLPGGTGELFF.

The V and J genes are TRBV12-3 or TRBV12-4 and TRBJ2-7; TCRdb indicates TRBD1, and absent DNA this call remains unverified. The CDR3 covers 14 residues. The CDR3 loop is CASSQTGGSYEQYF.

This CDR3 reads CASTGLSTNEKLFF. The rearrangement uses TRBV7-9 and TRBJ1-4. Germline CDR1 SEHNR, CDR2 FQNEAQ (reference sequence). The CDR3 is 14 amino acids.

CDR3 region: CASSSSRGRKGYTF. The chain uses TRBV12-3 or TRBV12-4 and TRBJ1-2; TCRdb lists TRBD1, though no DNA is available to test this call. The CDR3 is 14 residues long.